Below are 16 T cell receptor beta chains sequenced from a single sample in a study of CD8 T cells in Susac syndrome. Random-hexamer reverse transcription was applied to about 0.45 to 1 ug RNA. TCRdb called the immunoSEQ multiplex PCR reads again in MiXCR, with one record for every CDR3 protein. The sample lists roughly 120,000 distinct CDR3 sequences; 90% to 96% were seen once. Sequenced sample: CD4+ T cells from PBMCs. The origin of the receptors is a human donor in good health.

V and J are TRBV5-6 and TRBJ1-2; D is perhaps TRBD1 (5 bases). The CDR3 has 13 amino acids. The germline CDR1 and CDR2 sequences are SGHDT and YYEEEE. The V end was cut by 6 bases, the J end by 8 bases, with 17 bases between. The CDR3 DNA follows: TGTGCCAGCACCCTTCCGGGGACGAAGGGCTACACCTTC. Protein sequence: CASTLPGTKGYTF.

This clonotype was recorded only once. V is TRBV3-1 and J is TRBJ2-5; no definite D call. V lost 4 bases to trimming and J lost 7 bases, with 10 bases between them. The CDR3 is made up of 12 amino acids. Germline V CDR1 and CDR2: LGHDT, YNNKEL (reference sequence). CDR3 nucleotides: TGTGCCAGCAGCCCCAGGTCCGCGACCCAGTACTTC. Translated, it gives CASSPRSATQYF.

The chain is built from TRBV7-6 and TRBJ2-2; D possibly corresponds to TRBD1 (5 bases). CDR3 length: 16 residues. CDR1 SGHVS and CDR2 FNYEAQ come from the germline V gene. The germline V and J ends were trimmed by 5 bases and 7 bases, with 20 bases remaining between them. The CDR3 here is CASSPSPSLGVGELFF. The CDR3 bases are TGTGCCAGCAGCCCCTCCCCCAGCCTAGGGGTCGGGGAGCTGTTTTTT.

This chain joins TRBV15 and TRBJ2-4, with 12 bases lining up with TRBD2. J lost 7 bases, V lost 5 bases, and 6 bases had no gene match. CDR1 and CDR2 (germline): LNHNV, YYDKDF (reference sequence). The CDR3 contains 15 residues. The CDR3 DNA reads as TGTGCCACCAGCGTCCTAGCGGGAGGGCAGAACATTCAGTACTTC. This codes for CATSVLAGGQNIQYF. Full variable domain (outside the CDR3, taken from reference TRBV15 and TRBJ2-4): DAMVIQNPRYQVTQFGKPVTLSCSQTLNHNVMYWYQQKSSQAPKLLFHYYDKDFNNEADTPDNFQSRRPNTSFCFLDIRSPGLGDTAMYLCATSVLAGGQNIQYFGAGTRLSVL.

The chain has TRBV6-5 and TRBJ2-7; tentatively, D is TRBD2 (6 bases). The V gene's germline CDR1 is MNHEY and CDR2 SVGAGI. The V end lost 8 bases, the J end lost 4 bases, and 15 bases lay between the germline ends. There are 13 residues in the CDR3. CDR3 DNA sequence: TGTGCCAGCCGCCGCCAGCGGGTTTACGAGCAGTACTTC. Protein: CASRRQRVYEQYF.

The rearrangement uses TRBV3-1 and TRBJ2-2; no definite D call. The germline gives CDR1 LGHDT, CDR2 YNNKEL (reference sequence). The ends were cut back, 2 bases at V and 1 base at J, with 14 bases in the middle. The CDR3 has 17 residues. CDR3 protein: CASSQSPMRLNTGELFF. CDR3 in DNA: TGTGCCAGCAGCCAATCCCCCATGAGGCTGAACACCGGGGAGCTGTTTTTT.

The CDR3 DNA is TGTGCCACCAGCAGAGGGGGGACAGTGATGGAGACCCAGTACTTC. Amino acids: CATSRGGTVMETQYF. This chain joins TRBV15 and TRBJ2-5, with TRBD1 matching 7 bases. Germline values: CDR1 LNHNV, CDR2 YYDKDF (reference sequence). The CDR3 has 15 amino acids. The ends lost 1 base at V and 5 bases at J; junction bases unmatched: 7.

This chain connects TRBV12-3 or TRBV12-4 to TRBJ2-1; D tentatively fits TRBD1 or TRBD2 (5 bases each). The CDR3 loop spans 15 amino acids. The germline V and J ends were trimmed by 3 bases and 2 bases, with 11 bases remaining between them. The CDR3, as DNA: TGTGCCAGCAGTTTGGAGGACACCGCCTACAATGAGCAGTTCTTC. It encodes CASSLEDTAYNEQFF.

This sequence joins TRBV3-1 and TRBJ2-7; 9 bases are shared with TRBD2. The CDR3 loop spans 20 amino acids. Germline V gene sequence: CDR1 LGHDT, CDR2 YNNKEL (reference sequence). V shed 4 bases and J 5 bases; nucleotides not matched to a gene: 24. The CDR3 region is CASSPSGFLTGGRADHEQYF. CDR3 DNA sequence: TGTGCCAGCAGCCCGTCCGGATTCCTAACTGGCGGGAGGGCCGACCACGAGCAGTACTTC.

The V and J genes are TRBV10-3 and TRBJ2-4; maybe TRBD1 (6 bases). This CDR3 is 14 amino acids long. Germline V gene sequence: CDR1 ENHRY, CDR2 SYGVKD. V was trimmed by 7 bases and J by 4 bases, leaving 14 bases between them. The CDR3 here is CAIMEPGQKNIQYF. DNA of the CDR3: TGTGCCATCATGGAACCGGGACAAAAAAACATTCAGTACTTC.

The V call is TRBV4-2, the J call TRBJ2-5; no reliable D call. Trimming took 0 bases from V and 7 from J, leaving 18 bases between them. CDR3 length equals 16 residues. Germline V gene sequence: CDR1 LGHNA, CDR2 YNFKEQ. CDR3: CASSQDPGQESGTQYF. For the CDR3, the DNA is TGTGCCAGCAGCCAAGATCCGGGCCAGGAATCGGGGACCCAGTACTTC.

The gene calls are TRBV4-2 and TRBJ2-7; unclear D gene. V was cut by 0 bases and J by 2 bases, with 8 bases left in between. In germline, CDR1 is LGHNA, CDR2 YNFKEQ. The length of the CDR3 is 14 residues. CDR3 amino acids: CASSQDLRAYEQYF. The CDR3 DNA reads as TGTGCCAGCAGCCAAGATCTTAGAGCCTACGAGCAGTACTTC.

CDR3 sequence reads: CSVVRATEAFF. CDR3 coding DNA: TGCAGCGTTGTCCGGGCCACTGAAGCTTTCTTT. The chain has TRBV29-1 and TRBJ1-1, with D hard to call. V lost 4 bases, J lost 4 bases, and 7 bases lay in between. The V gene's germline CDR1 is SQVTM and CDR2 ANQGSEA. The CDR3 has 11 amino acids.

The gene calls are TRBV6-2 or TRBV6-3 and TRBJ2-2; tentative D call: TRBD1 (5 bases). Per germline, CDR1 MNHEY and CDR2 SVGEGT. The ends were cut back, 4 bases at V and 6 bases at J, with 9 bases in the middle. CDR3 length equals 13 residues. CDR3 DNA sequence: TGTGCCAGCAGTTTCTTAGGGGCCGGGGAGCTGTTTTTT. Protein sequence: CASSFLGAGELFF.

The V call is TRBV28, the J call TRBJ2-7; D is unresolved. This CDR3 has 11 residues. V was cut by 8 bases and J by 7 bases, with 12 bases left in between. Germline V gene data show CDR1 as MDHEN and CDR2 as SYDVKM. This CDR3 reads CASVFKGEQYF. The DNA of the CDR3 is TGTGCCAGCGTTTTCAAAGGAGAGCAGTACTTC.

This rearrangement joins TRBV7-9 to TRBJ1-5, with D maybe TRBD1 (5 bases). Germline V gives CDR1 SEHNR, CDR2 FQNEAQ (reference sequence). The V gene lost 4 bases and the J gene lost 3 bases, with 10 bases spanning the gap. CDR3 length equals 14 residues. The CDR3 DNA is TGTGCCAGCAGCTCCCCAGGGTCCAATCAGCCCCAGCATTTT. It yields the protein CASSSPGSNQPQHF.